Reported below is one T cell receptor beta chain. Its antigen is not known. Amplification of TCR beta CDR3 regions used RNA as the template. A set of HTBI primers served as the primers for a first-round RT-PCR of the TCR CDR3. In TCRdb, the multiplex PCR reads were re-called with MiXCR into one record per CDR3 protein. This repertoire shows 480,000 or so distinct CDR3 sequences, roughly 45% found once; its top ten account for about two fifths. The entry originates in a study of T cells in Graves' hyperthyroidism and ophthalmopathy. CDR3 length equals 17 residues. Per germline, CDR1 SGDLS and CDR2 YYNGEE. With V trimmed by 4 bases and J by 3 bases, 14 bases remained unmatched. Broader study findings: The blood repertoire included most of the expanded thyroid clonotypes above 0.001.

Sample: peripheral blood or thyroid tissue (not recorded which). This chain links TRBV9 with TRBJ2-5, with TRBD1 identical over 8 bases. This receptor was identified in an adult woman with Graves' disease, either hyperthyroidism or ophthalmopathy (not recorded which). The CDR3 coding sequence is TGTGCCAGCAGCCAAGGAATGACCGGGACAGGAAAAGAGACCCAGTACTTC. This codes for CASSQGMTGTGKETQYF.